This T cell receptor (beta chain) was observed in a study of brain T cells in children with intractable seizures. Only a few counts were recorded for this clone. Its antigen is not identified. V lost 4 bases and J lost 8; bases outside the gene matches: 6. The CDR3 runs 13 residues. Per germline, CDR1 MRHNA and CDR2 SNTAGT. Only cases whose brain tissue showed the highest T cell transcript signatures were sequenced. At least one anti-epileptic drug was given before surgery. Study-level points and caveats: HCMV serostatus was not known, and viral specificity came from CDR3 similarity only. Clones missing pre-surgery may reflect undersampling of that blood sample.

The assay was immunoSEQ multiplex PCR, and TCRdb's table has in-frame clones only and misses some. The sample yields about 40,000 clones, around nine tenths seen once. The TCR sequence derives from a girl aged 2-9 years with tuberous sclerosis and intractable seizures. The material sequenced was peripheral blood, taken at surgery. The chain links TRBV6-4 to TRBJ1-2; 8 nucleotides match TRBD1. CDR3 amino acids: CASSADRGAGYTF. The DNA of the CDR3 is TGTGCCAGCAGTGCAGACAGGGGCGCGGGCTACACCTTC.